Below, 26 T cell receptor beta chains from the same sample are listed, as sequenced in a study of T cell changes during pregnancy in multiple sclerosis. Generated by immunoSEQ multiplex PCR, the TCRdb table keeps only in-frame clones and is missing some. Altogether about 100,000 clones are present, 85% to 95% being singletons, with the ten largest covering more than 0.95%. The source material was peripheral blood, sampled in the second trimester of pregnancy. All receptors derive from a female donor with multiple sclerosis, enrolled in a pregnancy study.

V usage is TRBV2 and J usage is TRBJ1-6; tentative D call: TRBD1 (6 bases). The CDR3 is 15 residues long. V lost 7 bases to trimming and J lost 0 bases, with 10 bases between them. CDR1 is SNHLY and CDR2 is FYNNEI in the germline V gene. The CDR3 coding sequence is TGTGCCAGCATTATGGACAGCTCCTATAATTCACCCCTCCACTTT. It specifies CASIMDSSYNSPLHF.

The chain is built from TRBV7-2 and TRBJ1-2; 7 bases match TRBD1. Germline assignment: CDR1 SGHTA and CDR2 FQGNSA. The CDR3 is 16 residues long. The V segment lost 1 base and the J segment 4 bases; nucleotides outside the gene matches: 9. The CDR3 region is CASSLGGDSQAYGYTF. The CDR3 bases are TGTGCCAGCAGCTTAGGGGGGGACAGCCAGGCCTATGGCTACACCTTC.

The chain recombines TRBV7-2 with TRBJ1-2; TRBD1 is a possible D gene (5 bases). Germline-derived CDR1 and CDR2 are SGHTA and FQGNSA. The CDR3 has 15 amino acids. Trimming pared 1 base from V and 3 bases from J, leaving 12 bases between. The CDR3 region is CASSLEVQGYYGYTF. As DNA, the CDR3 is TGTGCCAGCAGCTTAGAGGTGCAGGGATACTATGGCTACACCTTC.

The chain joins TRBV4-2 to TRBJ1-2, with 9 bases aligning to TRBD1. Germline trimming cut 4 bases from V and 8 bases from J; bases unmatched to any gene: 17. The length of the CDR3 is 17 residues. Germline assignment: CDR1 LGHNA and CDR2 YNFKEQ. The CDR3, as DNA: TGTGCCAGCAGCCGCCCAGTAGGACAGGGGCTTACAGGAGGCTACACCTTC. Protein: CASSRPVGQGLTGGYTF.

CDR3 sequence (DNA): TGTGCCAGCAGCTCAATGGGGGCAGGGCGCACAGATACGCAGTATTTT. Its protein is CASSSMGAGRTDTQYF. This chain connects TRBV7-9 to TRBJ2-3; the D gene is possibly TRBD1 (6 bases). The CDR3 has 16 amino acids. The V end was cut by 4 bases, the J end by 1 base, with 15 bases between. Germline CDR1 reads SEHNR; CDR2 reads FQNEAQ (reference sequence).

Remarks on this clone: One end of the junction fails to match germline, which may point to a read error. The V and J genes are TRBV18 and TRBJ2-2; D call uncertain. The germline V gene encodes CDR1 KGHSH and CDR2 LQKENI. There are 15 residues in the CDR3. The CDR3 loop is CASSLKATNTGELFF. The CDR3 DNA reads as TGTGCCAGTTCACTAAAAGCGACTAACACCGGGGAGCTGTTTTTT.

In DNA, the CDR3 is TGCAGCGTTGAAGGCGAACAGGGATACAACTATGGCTACACCTTC. This codes for CSVEGEQGYNYGYTF. The chain joins TRBV29-1 to TRBJ1-2, with D possibly TRBD1 on 6 matching bases. This CDR3 comprises 15 residues. Between the trimmed V and J ends, which lost 1 base and 2 bases, there was a span of 14 bases. CDR1 is SQVTM, CDR2 ANQGSEA, per germline.

This chain joins TRBV10-3 and TRBJ2-1; 10 nucleotides match TRBD2. J was trimmed by 5 bases and V by 5 bases; bases with no gene match: 3. This CDR3 has 14 residues. CDR1 and CDR2 (germline): ENHRY, SYGVKD. CDR3: CAISYLAGDNEQFF. CDR3 DNA: TGTGCCATCAGTTACCTAGCGGGAGACAATGAGCAGTTCTTC.

This chain's CDR3 is CAWSPDRGGFHQPQHF. CDR3 nucleotides: TGTGCCTGGAGTCCGGACAGAGGCGGTTTTCACCAGCCCCAGCATTTT. V and J are TRBV30 and TRBJ1-5; maybe TRBD1 (6 bases). The CDR3 is made up of 16 amino acids. V lost 2 bases and J lost 7, with 21 bases in between. Per germline, CDR1 GTSNPN and CDR2 SVGIG (reference sequence).

The rearrangement joins TRBV27 to TRBJ1-2; perhaps TRBD1 as D (5 bases). The germline V and J ends were trimmed by 2 bases and 1 base, with 8 bases remaining between them. CDR1 MNHEY and CDR2 SMNVEV come from the germline V gene (reference sequence). The CDR3 has 14 residues. In DNA, the CDR3 is TGTGCCAGCAGTTTAGTGGACATTAACTATGGCTACACCTTC. The encoded protein is CASSLVDINYGYTF.

This clone turned up a few times. The gene calls are TRBV6-1 and TRBJ2-4; a weak D match, TRBD1 (5 bases). The CDR3 is 14 amino acids. Germline assignment: CDR1 MNHNS and CDR2 SASEGT. V lost 1 base, J lost 8 bases, and 12 bases lay in between. CDR3 region: CASSEVGRADIQYF. CDR3 nucleotide sequence: TGTGCCAGCAGTGAAGTCGGCAGGGCGGACATTCAGTACTTC.

V and J are TRBV19 and TRBJ1-5; maybe TRBD1 (6 bases). The V end was cut by 6 bases, the J end by 0 bases, with 21 bases between. From germline, CDR1 is LNHDA and CDR2 SQIVND (reference sequence). CDR3 length equals 18 residues. The CDR3 DNA reads TGTGCCAGTAGCCTAACCAGGACAGCCCCTTATAGCAATCAGCCCCAGCATTTT. Protein product: CASSLTRTAPYSNQPQHF.

This sequence joins TRBV5-4 and TRBJ2-5; TRBD1 matches 11 bases. CDR3 length: 18 residues. With 0 bases clipped from V and 8 bases from J, the junction kept 15 bases outside the gene matches. The V gene's germline CDR1 is SGHNT and CDR2 YYREEE (reference sequence). In nucleotides, the CDR3 is TGTGCCAGCAGCTTGGACGGACAGGGGGCGTTGGGGTATTTTACCCAGTACTTC. Its translation: CASSLDGQGALGYFTQYF. The full variable domain, its missing parts supplied by reference TRBV5-4 and TRBJ2-5, is ETGVTQSPTHLIKTRGQQVTLRCSSQSGHNTVSWYQQALGQGPQFIFQYYREEENGRGNFPPRFSGLQFPNYSSELNVNALELDDSALYLCASSLDGQGALGYFTQYFGPGTRLLVL.

J is TRBJ1-3 and V is TRBV5-1; D uncertain. The V and J ends lost 3 bases and 0 bases respectively, with 13 bases between them. Germline CDR1 is SGHRS and CDR2 is YFSETQ. The CDR3 is 16 amino acids. DNA of the CDR3: TGCGCCAGCAGCTGGGCGGACTTGAGCTCTGGAAACACCATATATTTT. Translated, it gives CASSWADLSSGNTIYF.

The chain couples TRBV6-4 to TRBJ1-1; D remains unclear. The V and J ends lost 1 base and 11 bases respectively, with 11 bases between them. The length of the CDR3 is 12 residues. From germline, CDR1 is MRHNA and CDR2 SNTAGT. The CDR3 region has the DNA TGTGCCAGCAGTGACTTTCGACGAGGGGCTTTCTTT. Protein product: CASSDFRRGAFF.

The rearrangement joins TRBV5-4 to TRBJ2-3; TRBD2 matches 9 bases. Looked up from germline, CDR1 is SGHNT and CDR2 is YYREEE (reference sequence). This CDR3 contains 15 residues. The V segment lost 4 bases and the J segment 3 bases; nucleotides outside the gene matches: 6. CDR3 nucleotide sequence: TGTGCCAGCAGCCCTGGACTAGCGAGGACAGATACGCAGTATTTT. Protein product: CASSPGLARTDTQYF.

This clone has a single count. CDR3 DNA sequence: TGTGCCAGCAGTGAAGTCCGAGGATCGGGAGCTTTCTTT. It translates to CASSEVRGSGAFF. The chain uses TRBV2 and TRBJ1-1; D not resolved. The germline CDR1 and CDR2 sequences are SNHLY and FYNNEI. This CDR3 is 13 amino acids long. V lost 1 base, J lost 10 bases, and 13 bases lay in between.

The chain uses TRBV2 and TRBJ2-5, with D maybe TRBD2 (5 bases). The CDR3 runs 14 residues. V lost 6 bases to trimming and J lost 4 bases, with 15 bases between them. Germline lookup yields CDR1 SNHLY and CDR2 FYNNEI. This CDR3 is CASRRELPGETQYF. In DNA, the CDR3 is TGTGCCAGCAGGAGGGAGCTTCCCGGAGAGACCCAGTACTTC. Full variable domain (missing parts from reference TRBV2 and TRBJ2-5): EPEVTQTPSHQVTQMGQEVILRCVPISNHLYFYWYRQILGQKVEFLVSFYNNEISEKSEIFDDQFSVERPDGSNFTLKIRSTKLEDSAMYFCASRRELPGETQYFGPGTRLLVL.

This chain connects TRBV29-1 to TRBJ1-2; 10 bases agree with TRBD1. Germline lookup yields CDR1 SQVTM and CDR2 ANQGSEA. Germline trimming cut 6 bases from V and 12 bases from J; bases unmatched to any gene: 7. The CDR3 runs 11 residues. As DNA, the CDR3 is TGCAGCGTCTCCGACAGGGGGCGAAACACCTTC. Translating it yields CSVSDRGRNTF.

Comments on this clone: The limits of the CDR3 on the DNA are not certain, so only TCRdb's listed CDR3 is given. The V gene is TRBV7-3, the J gene TRBJ2-1; whether TRBD1, the table's D call, matches the DNA was not checked. The germline gives CDR1 SGHTA, CDR2 FQGTGA. The CDR3 length is 15 residues, termini included. This CDR3 reads CASSLSLDRANEQFF.

The chain recombines TRBV30 with TRBJ1-5, with TRBD1 identical over 8 bases. In germline, CDR1 is GTSNPN, CDR2 SVGIG (reference sequence). V lost 5 bases to trimming and J lost 3 bases; unmatched junction nucleotides: 3. The CDR3 has 13 residues. CDR3 nucleotide sequence: TGTGCCTGGTCGACAGGGGACAATCAGCCCCAGCATTTT. Protein sequence: CAWSTGDNQPQHF.

The chain combines TRBV7-9 with TRBJ1-1; D possibly corresponds to TRBD1 (5 bases). Germline V gene data show CDR1 as SEHNR and CDR2 as FQNEAQ (reference sequence). V lost 7 bases and J lost 1, with 13 bases in between. The CDR3 length is 14 residues. Written as DNA, the CDR3 is TGTGCCAGCACCCCGGGGGAAGCGAACACTGAAGCTTTCTTT. Protein sequence: CASTPGEANTEAFF.

V is TRBV18 and J is TRBJ1-4; D gene ambiguous. This CDR3 contains 13 residues. CDR1 and CDR2 from the germline V gene are KGHSH and LQKENI. The germline V and J ends were trimmed by 4 bases and 3 bases, with 6 bases remaining between them. The chain's CDR3 is CASSQLANEKLFF. CDR3 in DNA: TGTGCCAGCTCACAGCTGGCTAATGAAAAACTGTTTTTT.

The chain has TRBV9 and TRBJ1-1; D is possibly TRBD1 (6 bases). From germline, CDR1 is SGDLS and CDR2 YYNGEE. Trimming took off 3 bases at V and 1 base at J, with 13 bases between the two ends. The CDR3 length is 15 residues. CDR3 DNA: TGTGCCAGCAGCGCAGTCTCGACAGGGAACACTGAAGCTTTCTTT. It yields the protein CASSAVSTGNTEAFF.

Only one count was recorded for this clone. V is TRBV14 and J is TRBJ1-4; D remains ambiguous. From germline, CDR1 is SGHDN and CDR2 FVKESK. This CDR3 region has 11 residues. V lost 0 bases and J lost 14, with 7 bases in between. The CDR3 nucleotides are TGTGCCAGCAGCCAAGAGGCGGGGCTGTTTTTT. Translated, it gives CASSQEAGLFF.

The chain has TRBV28 and TRBJ2-7; D is unclear. Germline loops: CDR1 MDHEN, CDR2 SYDVKM. The ends were cut back, 2 bases at V and 6 bases at J, with 14 bases in the middle. The CDR3 sequence is 14 residues long. CDR3 DNA sequence: TGTGCCAGCAGTTTAATCGCGGCCCCCTTCGAGCAGTACTTC. Translated, it gives CASSLIAAPFEQYF.